Sequencing of this T cell receptor (beta chain) was carried out in a study of T cell repertoires in ileal Crohn's disease. The wider study: At surgery, 30% to 35% of patients smoked, with median disease duration 7.9 years. All patients had surgery for stricturing (61%) or penetrating (39%) disease.

The repertoire was sequenced with immunoSEQ multiplex PCR; TCRdb's copy has only in-frame clones and lacks some. Among 14,000 or so clones, approximately 81% were seen once, and the ten largest hold about 6.8%. This CDR3 contains 16 residues. V trimming: 2 bases; J trimming: 3 bases; junction bases outside the gene matches: 6. Germline-derived CDR1 and CDR2 are LGHNA and YNFKEQ. Whole-study results and caveats: Clonality above 26.8% at surgery always came with endoscopic recurrence.

In regard to this clone: Antigen: not known.

The chain links TRBV4-2 to TRBJ2-7; 11 nucleotides align to TRBD2. This clonotype was sampled from an adult with Crohn's disease. Sequenced: ileal tissue. The CDR3 coding sequence is TGTGCCAGCAGCCAAACTAGCGGGAGTATTCGCTACGAGCAGTACTTC. This codes for CASSQTSGSIRYEQYF.